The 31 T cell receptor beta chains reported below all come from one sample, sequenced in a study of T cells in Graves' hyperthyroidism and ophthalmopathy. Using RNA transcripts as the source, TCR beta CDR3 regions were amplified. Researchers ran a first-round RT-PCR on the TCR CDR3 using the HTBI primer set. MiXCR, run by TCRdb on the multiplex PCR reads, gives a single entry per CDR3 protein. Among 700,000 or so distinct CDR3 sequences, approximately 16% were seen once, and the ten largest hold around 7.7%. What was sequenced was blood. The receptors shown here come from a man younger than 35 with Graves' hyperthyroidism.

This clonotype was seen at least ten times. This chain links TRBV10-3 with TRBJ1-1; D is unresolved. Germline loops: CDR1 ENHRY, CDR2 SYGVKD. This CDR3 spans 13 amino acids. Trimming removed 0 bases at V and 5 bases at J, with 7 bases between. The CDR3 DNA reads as TGTGCCATCAGTGAGTCTTCGGAGACTGAAGCTTTCTTT. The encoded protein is CAISESSETEAFF.

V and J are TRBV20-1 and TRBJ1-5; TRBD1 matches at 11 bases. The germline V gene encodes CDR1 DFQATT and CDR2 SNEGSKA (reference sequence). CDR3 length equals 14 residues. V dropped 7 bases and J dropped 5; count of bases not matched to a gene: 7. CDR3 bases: TGCAGTGGATCGGACAGGGGGCCGGATCAGCCCCAGCATTTT. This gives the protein CSGSDRGPDQPQHF.

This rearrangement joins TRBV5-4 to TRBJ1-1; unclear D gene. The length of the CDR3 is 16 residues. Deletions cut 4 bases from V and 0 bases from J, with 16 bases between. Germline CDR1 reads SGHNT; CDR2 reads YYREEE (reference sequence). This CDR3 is CASSPSTSGLNTEAFF. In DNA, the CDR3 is TGTGCCAGCAGCCCCTCGACATCCGGCCTGAACACTGAAGCTTTCTTT.

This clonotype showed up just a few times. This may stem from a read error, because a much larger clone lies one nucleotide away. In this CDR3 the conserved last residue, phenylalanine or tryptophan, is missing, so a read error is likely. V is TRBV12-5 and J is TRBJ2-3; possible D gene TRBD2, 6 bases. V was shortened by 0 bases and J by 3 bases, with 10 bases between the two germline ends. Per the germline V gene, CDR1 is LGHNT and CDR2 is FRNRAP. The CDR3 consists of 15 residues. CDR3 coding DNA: TGTGCTAGTGGTTTGGTACTAGCAAAAACAGATACGCAGTATTAT. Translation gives CASGLVLAKTDTQYY.

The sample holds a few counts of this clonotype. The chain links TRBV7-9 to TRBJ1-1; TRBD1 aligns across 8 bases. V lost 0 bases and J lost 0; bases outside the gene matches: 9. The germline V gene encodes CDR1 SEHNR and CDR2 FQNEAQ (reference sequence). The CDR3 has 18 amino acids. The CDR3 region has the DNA TGTGCCAGCAGCTTAGCCAGGGGGCCGACAGGAATGAACACTGAAGCTTTCTTT. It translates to CASSLARGPTGMNTEAFF.

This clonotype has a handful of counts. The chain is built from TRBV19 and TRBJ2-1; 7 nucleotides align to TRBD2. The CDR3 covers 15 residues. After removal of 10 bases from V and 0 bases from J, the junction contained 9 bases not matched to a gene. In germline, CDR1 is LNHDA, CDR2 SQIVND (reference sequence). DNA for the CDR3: TGTGCCAACCTAAAGGCGGGAGACTCCTACAATGAGCAGTTCTTC. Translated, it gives CANLKAGDSYNEQFF. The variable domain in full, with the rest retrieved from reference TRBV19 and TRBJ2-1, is DGGITQSPKYLFRKEGQNVTLSCEQNLNHDAMYWYRQDPGQGLRLIYYSQIVNDFQKGDIAEGYSVSREKKESFPLTVTSAQKNPTAFYLCANLKAGDSYNEQFFGPGTRLTVL.

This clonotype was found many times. The CDR3 here is CASRGLRDLSYEQYF. The CDR3 bases are TGTGCCAGCAGGGGACTCCGGGACCTTTCCTACGAGCAGTACTTC. V usage is TRBV11-2 and J usage is TRBJ2-7; possible D gene TRBD2, 6 bases. Trimming pared 6 bases from V and 1 base from J, leaving 16 bases between. Germline V gene lookup returns CDR1 SGHAT and CDR2 FQNNGV. The CDR3 totals 15 residues. The full variable domain, with the rest looked up from reference TRBV11-2 and TRBJ2-7, is EAGVAQSPRYKIIEKRQSVAFWCNPISGHATLYWYQQILGQGPKLLIQFQNNGVVDDSQLPKDRFSAERLKGVDSTLKIQPAKLEDSAVYLCASRGLRDLSYEQYFGPGTRLTVT.

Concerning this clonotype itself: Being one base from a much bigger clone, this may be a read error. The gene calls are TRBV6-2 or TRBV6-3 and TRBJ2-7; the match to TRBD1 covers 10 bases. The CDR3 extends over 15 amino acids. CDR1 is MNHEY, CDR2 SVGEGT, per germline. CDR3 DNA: TGTGCCAGCAGTTTAAAGGGACAGGGGTCCTACGAGCAGCACTTC. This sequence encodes CASSLKGQGSYEQHF.

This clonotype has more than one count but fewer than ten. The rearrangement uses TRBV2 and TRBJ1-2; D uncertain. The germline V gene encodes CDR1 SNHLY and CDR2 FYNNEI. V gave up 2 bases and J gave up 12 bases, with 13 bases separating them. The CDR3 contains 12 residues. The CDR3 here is CASSELGGGNTF. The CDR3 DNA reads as TGTGCCAGCAGTGAATTGGGTGGTGGTAACACCTTC.

CDR3 nucleotides: TGTGCCAGCAGCTTCGATCTAGCGGGGGCAGATACGCAGTATTTT. It is translated as CASSFDLAGADTQYF. This rearrangement joins TRBV11-2 to TRBJ2-3; TRBD2 aligns across 10 bases. CDR1 SGHAT and CDR2 FQNNGV come from the germline V gene. J lost 4 bases, V lost 3 bases, and 4 bases had no gene match. The CDR3 covers 15 residues.

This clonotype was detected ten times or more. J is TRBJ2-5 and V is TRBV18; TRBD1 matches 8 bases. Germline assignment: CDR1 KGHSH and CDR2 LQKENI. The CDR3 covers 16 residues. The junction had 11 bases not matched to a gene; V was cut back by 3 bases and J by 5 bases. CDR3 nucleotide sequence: TGTGCCAGCTCACCGCGGAGGACAGGGCCACCTGAGACCCAGTACTTC. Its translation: CASSPRRTGPPETQYF.

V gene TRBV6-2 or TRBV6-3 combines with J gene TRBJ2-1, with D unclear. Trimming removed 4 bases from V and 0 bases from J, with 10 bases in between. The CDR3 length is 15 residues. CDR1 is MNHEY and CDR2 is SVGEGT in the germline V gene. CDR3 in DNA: TGTGCCAGCAGTTCTCAGTCGAGCTCCTACAATGAGCAGTTCTTC. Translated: CASSSQSSSYNEQFF.

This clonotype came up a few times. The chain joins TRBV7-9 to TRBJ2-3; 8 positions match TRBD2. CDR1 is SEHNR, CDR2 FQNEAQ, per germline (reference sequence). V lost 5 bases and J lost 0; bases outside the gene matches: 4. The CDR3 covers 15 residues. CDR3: CASSPGTRSTDTQYF. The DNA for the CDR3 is TGTGCCAGCAGCCCCGGGACTAGGAGCACAGATACGCAGTATTTT.

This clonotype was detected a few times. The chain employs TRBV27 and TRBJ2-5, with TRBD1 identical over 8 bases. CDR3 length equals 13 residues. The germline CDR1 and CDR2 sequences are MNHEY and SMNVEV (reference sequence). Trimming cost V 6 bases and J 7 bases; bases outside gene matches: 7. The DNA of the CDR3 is TGTGCCAGCAGACAGGGGGTGGTTGGGACCCAGTACTTC. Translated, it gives CASRQGVVGTQYF.

CDR3: CASSVLAGPNTGELFF. The CDR3 DNA reads as TGCGCCAGCAGCGTACTAGCGGGGCCCAACACCGGGGAGCTGTTTTTT. The chain employs TRBV5-1 and TRBJ2-2; the match to TRBD2 covers 10 bases. J was trimmed by 2 bases and V by 4 bases; bases with no gene match: 5. This CDR3 spans 16 amino acids. Germline V lookup: CDR1 SGHRS, CDR2 YFSETQ.

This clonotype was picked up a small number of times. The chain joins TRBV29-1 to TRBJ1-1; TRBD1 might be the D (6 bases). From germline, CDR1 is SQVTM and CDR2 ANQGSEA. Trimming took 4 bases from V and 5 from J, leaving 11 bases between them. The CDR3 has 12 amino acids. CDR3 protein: CSVGGAGTEAFF. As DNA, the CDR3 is TGCAGCGTTGGGGGGGCTGGGACTGAAGCTTTCTTT.

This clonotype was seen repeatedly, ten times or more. The CDR3 protein is CASSALGFNQPQHF. The CDR3 DNA sequence: TGTGCCAGCAGCGCCTTGGGTTTCAATCAGCCCCAGCATTTT. V gene TRBV6-2 or TRBV6-3 combines with J gene TRBJ1-5; D is unclear. Germline-derived CDR1 and CDR2 are MNHEY and SVGEGT. The CDR3 is made up of 14 amino acids. Trimming stripped 6 bases from V and 3 bases from J, with 12 bases between.

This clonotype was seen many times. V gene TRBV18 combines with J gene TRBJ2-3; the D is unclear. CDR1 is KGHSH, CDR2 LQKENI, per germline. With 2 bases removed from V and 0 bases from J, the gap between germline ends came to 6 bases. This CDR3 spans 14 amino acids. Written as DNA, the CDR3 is TGTGCCAGCTCACCAAGAACTAGCACAGATACGCAGTATTTT. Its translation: CASSPRTSTDTQYF.

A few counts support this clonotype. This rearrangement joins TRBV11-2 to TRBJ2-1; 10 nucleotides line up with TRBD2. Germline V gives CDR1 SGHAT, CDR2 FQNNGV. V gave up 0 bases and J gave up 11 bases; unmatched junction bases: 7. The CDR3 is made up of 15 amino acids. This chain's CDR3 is CASSLDGLAGEKQFF. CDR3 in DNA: TGTGCCAGCAGCTTAGATGGGCTAGCGGGAGAAAAGCAGTTCTTC.

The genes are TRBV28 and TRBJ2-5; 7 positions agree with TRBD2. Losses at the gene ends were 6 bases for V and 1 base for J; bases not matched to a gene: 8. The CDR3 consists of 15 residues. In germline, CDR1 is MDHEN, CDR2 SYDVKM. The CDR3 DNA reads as TGTGCCAGCAGCTCCGGGGGGTCGGGCCAAGAGACCCAGTACTTC. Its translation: CASSSGGSGQETQYF.

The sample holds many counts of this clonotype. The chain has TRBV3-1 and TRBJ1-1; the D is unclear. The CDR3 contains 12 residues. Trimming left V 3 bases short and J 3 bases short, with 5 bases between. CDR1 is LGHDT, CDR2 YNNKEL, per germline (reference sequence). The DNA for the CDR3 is TGTGCCAGCAGCCAGAGGGACACTGAAGCTTTCTTT. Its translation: CASSQRDTEAFF.

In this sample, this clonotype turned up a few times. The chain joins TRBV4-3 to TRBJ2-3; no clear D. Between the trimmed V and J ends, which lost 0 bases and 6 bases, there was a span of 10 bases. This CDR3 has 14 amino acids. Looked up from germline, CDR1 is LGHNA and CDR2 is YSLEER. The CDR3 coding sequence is TGCGCCAGCAGCCAAGAGGGCCGCCTGGATACGCAGTATTTT. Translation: CASSQEGRLDTQYF.

CDR3 nucleotide sequence: TGTGCCAGCAGCTTCTTACGGACCTACGAGCAGTACTTC. Its translation: CASSFLRTYEQYF. This chain links TRBV7-9 with TRBJ2-7; D call uncertain. Trimming left V 3 bases short and J 2 bases short, with 8 bases between. The CDR3 length is 13 residues. Germline CDR1 reads SEHNR; CDR2 reads FQNEAQ (reference sequence). Using reference TRBV7-9 and TRBJ2-7 for the parts outside the CDR3, the full variable domain is DTGVSQNPRHKITKRGQNVTFRCDPISEHNRLYWYRQTLGQGPEFLTYFQNEAQLEKSRLLSDRFSAERPKGSFSTLEIQRTEQGDSAMYLCASSFLRTYEQYFGPGTRLTVT.

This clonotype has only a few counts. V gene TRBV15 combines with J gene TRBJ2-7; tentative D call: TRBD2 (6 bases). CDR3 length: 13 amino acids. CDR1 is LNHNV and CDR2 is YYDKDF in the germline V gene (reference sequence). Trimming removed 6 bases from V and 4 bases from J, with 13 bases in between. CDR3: CATRDGSGYEQYF. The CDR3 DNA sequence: TGTGCCACCAGGGACGGGAGCGGATACGAGCAGTACTTC.

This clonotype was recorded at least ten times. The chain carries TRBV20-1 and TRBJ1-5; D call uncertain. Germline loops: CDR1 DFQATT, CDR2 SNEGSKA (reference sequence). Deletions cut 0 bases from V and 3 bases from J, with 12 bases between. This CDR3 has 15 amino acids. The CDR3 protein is CSARDFGSFNQPQHF. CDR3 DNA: TGCAGTGCTAGAGATTTCGGGTCTTTCAATCAGCCCCAGCATTTT.

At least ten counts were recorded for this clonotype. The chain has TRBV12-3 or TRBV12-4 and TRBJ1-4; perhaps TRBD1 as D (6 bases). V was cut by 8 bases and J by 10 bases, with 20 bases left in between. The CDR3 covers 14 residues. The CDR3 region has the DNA TGTGCCAGCCGCCAAGAAGCTGTGACAGGAAAACTGTTTTTT. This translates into CASRQEAVTGKLFF.

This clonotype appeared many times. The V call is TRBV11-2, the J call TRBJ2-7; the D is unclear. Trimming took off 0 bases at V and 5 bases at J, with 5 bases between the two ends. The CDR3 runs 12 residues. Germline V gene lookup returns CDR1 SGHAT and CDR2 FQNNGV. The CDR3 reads CASSLERDEQYF. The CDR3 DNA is TGTGCCAGCAGCTTAGAAAGGGACGAGCAGTACTTC.

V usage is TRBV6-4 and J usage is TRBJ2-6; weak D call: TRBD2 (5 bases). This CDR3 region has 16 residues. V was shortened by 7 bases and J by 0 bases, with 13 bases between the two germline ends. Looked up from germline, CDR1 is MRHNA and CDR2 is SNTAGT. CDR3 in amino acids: CASTVSRGSGANVLTF. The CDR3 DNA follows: TGTGCCAGCACGGTGAGCCGGGGCTCTGGGGCCAACGTCCTGACTTTC.

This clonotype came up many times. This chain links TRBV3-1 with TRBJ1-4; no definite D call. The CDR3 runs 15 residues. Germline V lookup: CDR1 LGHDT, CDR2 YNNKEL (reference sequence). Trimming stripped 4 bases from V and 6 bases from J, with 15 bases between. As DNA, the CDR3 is TGTGCCAGCAGCCCCGCCGCTGGTGGGGATGAAAAACTGTTTTTT. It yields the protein CASSPAAGGDEKLFF.

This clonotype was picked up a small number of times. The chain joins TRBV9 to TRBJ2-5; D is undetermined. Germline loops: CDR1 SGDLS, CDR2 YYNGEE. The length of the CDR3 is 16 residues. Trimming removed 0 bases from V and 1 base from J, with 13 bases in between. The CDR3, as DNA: TGTGCCAGCAGCGTAGCTGTCGGAGCACCCCAAGAGACCCAGTACTTC. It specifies CASSVAVGAPQETQYF.

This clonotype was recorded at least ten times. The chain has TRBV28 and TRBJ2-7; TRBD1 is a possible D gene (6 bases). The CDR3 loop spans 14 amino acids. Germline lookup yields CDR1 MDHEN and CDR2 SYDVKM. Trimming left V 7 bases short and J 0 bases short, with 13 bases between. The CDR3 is CASTPTGPSYEQYF. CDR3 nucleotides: TGTGCCAGCACCCCGACAGGACCCTCCTACGAGCAGTACTTC.